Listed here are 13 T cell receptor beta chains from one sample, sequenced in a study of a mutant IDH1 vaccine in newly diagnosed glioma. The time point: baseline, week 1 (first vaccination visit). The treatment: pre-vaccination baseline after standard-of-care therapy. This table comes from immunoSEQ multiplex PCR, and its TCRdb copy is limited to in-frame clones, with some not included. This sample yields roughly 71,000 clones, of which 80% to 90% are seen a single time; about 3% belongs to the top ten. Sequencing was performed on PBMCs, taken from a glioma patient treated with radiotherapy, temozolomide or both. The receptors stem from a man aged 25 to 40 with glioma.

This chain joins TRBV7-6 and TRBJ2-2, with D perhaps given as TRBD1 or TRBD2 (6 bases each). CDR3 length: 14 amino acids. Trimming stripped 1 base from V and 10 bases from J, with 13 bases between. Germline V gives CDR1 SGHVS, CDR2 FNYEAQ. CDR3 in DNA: TGTGCCAGCAGCTTAGTCCGGGGGCCGTCGGAGCTGTTTTTT. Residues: CASSLVRGPSELFF.

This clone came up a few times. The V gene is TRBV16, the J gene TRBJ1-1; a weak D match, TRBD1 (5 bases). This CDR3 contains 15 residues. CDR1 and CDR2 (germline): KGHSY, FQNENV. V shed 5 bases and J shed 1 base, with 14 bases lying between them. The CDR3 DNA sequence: TGTGCCAGCAGCGACCGCGGGGCAGAGAACACTGAAGCTTTCTTT. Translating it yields CASSDRGAENTEAFF.

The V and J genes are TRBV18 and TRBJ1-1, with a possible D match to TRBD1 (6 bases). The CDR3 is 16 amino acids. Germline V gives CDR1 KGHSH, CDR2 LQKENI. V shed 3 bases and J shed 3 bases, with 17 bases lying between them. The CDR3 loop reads CASSPLPGGADTEAFF. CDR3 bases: TGTGCCAGCTCACCCTTACCCGGGGGCGCTGACACTGAAGCTTTCTTT.

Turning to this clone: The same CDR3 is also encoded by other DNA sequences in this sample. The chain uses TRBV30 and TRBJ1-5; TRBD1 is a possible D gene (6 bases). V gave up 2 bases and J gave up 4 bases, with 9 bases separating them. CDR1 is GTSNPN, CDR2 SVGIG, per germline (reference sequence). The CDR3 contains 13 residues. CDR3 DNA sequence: TGTGCCTGGAGTCCGGACAGTAATCAGCCCCAGCATTTT. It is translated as CAWSPDSNQPQHF.

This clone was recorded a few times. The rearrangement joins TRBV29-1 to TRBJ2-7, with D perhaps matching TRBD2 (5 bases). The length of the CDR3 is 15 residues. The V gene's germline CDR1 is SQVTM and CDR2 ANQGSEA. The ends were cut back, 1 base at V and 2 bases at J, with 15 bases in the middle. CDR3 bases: TGCAGCGTTGAAGTTCTACCAGAGGGCCCCTACGAGCAGTACTTC. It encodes CSVEVLPEGPYEQYF.

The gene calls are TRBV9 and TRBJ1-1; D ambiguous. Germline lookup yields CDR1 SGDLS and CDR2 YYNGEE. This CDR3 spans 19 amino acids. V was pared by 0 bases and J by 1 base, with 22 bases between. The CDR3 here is CASSVGRFAALDPNTEAFF. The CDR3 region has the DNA TGTGCCAGCAGCGTAGGAAGATTTGCGGCACTTGATCCGAACACTGAAGCTTTCTTT.

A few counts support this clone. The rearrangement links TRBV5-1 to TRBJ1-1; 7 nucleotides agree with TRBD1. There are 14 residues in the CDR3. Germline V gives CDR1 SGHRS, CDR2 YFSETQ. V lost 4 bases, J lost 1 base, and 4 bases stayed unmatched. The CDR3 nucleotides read TGCGCCAGCAGCCACGGGACAGCGAACACTGAAGCTTTCTTT. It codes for CASSHGTANTEAFF.

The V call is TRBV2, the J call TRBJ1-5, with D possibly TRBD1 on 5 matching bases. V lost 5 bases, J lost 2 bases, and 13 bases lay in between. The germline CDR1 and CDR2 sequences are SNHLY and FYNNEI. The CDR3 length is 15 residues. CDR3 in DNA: TGTGCCAGCAGTTTCCAGGGAAGTGGCAATCAGCCCCAGCATTTT. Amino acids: CASSFQGSGNQPQHF.

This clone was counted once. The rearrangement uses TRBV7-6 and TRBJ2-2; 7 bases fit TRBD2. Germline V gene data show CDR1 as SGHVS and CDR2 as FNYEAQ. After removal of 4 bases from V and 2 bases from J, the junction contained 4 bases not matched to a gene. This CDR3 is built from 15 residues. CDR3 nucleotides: TGTGCCAGCAGCTCGGGACTACACAACACCGGGGAGCTGTTTTTT. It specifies CASSSGLHNTGELFF. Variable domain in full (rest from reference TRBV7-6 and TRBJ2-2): GAGVSQSPRYKVTKRGQDVALRCDPISGHVSLYWYRQALGQGPEFLTYFNYEAQQDKSGLPNDRFSAERPEGSISTLTIQRTEQRDSAMYRCASSSGLHNTGELFFGEGSRLTVL.

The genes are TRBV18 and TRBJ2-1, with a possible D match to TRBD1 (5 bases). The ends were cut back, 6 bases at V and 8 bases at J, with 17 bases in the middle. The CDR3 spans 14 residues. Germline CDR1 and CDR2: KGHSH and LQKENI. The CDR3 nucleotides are TGTGCCAGCTCGCTTCAGGCCGTAGGGGATGAGCAGTTCTTC. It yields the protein CASSLQAVGDEQFF.

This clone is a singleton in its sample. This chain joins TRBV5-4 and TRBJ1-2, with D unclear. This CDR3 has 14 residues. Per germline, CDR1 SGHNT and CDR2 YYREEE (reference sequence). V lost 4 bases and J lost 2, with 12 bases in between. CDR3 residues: CASSHPGQNYGYTF. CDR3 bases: TGTGCCAGCAGCCATCCGGGCCAGAACTATGGCTACACCTTC.

CDR3 coding DNA: TGTGCCAGCAGTATTGGGAGCAATCAGCCCCAGCATTTT. Protein: CASSIGSNQPQHF. This chain links TRBV6-6 with TRBJ1-5; D is unclear. Looked up from germline, CDR1 is MNHNY and CDR2 is SVGAGI (reference sequence). V was pared by 5 bases and J by 1 base, with 6 bases between. This CDR3 spans 13 amino acids.

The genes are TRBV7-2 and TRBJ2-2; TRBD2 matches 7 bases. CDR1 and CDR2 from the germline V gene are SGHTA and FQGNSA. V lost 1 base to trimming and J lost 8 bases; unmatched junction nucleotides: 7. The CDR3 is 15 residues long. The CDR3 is CASSLVSSGEGELFF. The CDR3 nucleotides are TGTGCCAGCAGCTTAGTATCCAGCGGGGAGGGGGAGCTGTTTTTT.